These 15 T cell receptor beta chains came from one sample sequenced in a study of radiation and T cells in renal cell carcinoma. Time point described: blood 4 weeks post-SBRT, at nephrectomy. Treatment denoted: 15 Gy SBRT to primary tumor, nephrectomy 4 weeks later. Produced via immunoSEQ multiplex PCR; TCRdb's table is partial and in-frame only. The sample has around 180,000 clones, less than 90% seen once; the top ten hold around 11%. The sequenced sample was blood, obtained from a patient whose treatment included radiotherapy and nephrectomy. These receptors were obtained from a woman aged 45-60 years with renal cell carcinoma.

The gene calls are TRBV18 and TRBJ2-7, with 9 bases matching TRBD1. The V gene's germline CDR1 is KGHSH and CDR2 LQKENI. The CDR3 contains 15 residues. The ends lost 3 bases at V and 4 bases at J; junction bases unmatched: 7. DNA for the CDR3: TGTGCCAGCTCACCTGGACAGGGGAGGGTTTACGAGCAGTACTTC. Its protein is CASSPGQGRVYEQYF.

V gene TRBV9 combines with J gene TRBJ1-2, with 7 positions matching TRBD1. CDR3 length: 14 residues. Germline loops: CDR1 SGDLS, CDR2 YYNGEE. Losses at the gene ends were 3 bases for V and 4 bases for J; bases not matched to a gene: 6. CDR3 in DNA: TGTGCCAGCAGCGATGCCGGGACAGCCTATGGCTACACCTTC. Its translation: CASSDAGTAYGYTF.

The CDR3 protein is CASSFLDSGSGNTIYF. The CDR3 region has the DNA TGTGCCAGCAGCTTCCTGGACTCCGGCTCTGGAAACACCATATATTTT. The chain is built from TRBV5-5 and TRBJ1-3; D remains ambiguous. Germline assignment: CDR1 SGHKS and CDR2 YYEKEE (reference sequence). V lost 2 bases to trimming and J lost 0 bases, with 12 bases between them. The CDR3 extends over 16 amino acids. Full variable domain (missing parts from reference TRBV5-5 and TRBJ1-3): DAGVTQSPTHLIKTRGQQVTLRCSPISGHKSVSWYQQVLGQGPQFIFQYYEKEERGRGNFPDRFSARQFPNYSSELNVNALLLGDSALYLCASSFLDSGSGNTIYFGEGSWLTVV.

This clone was observed a handful of times. This chain connects TRBV2 to TRBJ1-1; 7 bases fit TRBD1. Germline V CDR1 and CDR2: SNHLY, FYNNEI. The V segment lost 7 bases and the J segment 5 bases; nucleotides outside the gene matches: 7. This CDR3 region has 13 residues. The DNA of the CDR3 is TGTGCCAGCACTTGGGACAGAAGAACTGAAGCTTTCTTT. Protein product: CASTWDRRTEAFF.

The chain couples TRBV10-2 to TRBJ2-7, with D perhaps TRBD1 (6 bases). V lost 7 bases and J 6 bases, leaving 16 bases between the germline ends. The CDR3 contains 13 residues. CDR1 is WSHSY and CDR2 is SAAADI in the germline V gene. This CDR3 reads CASTPPQGGEQYF. CDR3 DNA: TGCGCCAGCACTCCCCCACAGGGCGGCGAGCAGTACTTC.

The V call is TRBV12-5, the J call TRBJ1-5, with D unresolved. This CDR3 region has 14 residues. Germline lookup yields CDR1 LGHNT and CDR2 FRNRAP. V lost 1 base to trimming and J lost 0 bases, with 4 bases between them. The CDR3: CASGLGGSNQPQHF. The CDR3 region has the DNA TGTGCTAGTGGTTTGGGGGGTAGCAATCAGCCCCAGCATTTT.

V is TRBV30 and J is TRBJ1-6; maybe TRBD1 (6 bases). Trimming removed 7 bases at V and 11 bases at J, with 15 bases between. Germline V gives CDR1 GTSNPN, CDR2 SVGIG (reference sequence). The CDR3 is 12 residues long. CDR3 in DNA: TGTGCCTACGGAGGACAGTTCGCACCCCTCCACTTT. Residues: CAYGGQFAPLHF.

This chain joins TRBV6-1 and TRBJ1-2, with D maybe TRBD1 (5 bases). Trimming left V 1 base short and J 12 bases short, with 12 bases between. Germline V CDR1 and CDR2: MNHNS, SASEGT. The CDR3 extends over 12 amino acids. The CDR3 DNA sequence: TGTGCCAGCAGTGAAGGTGGGGGGATCAACACCTTC. Amino acid sequence: CASSEGGGINTF.

The chain links TRBV5-1 to TRBJ2-1; D remains ambiguous. The V gene lost 7 bases and the J gene lost 1 base, with 15 bases spanning the gap. The CDR3 is 15 amino acids. Per germline, CDR1 SGHRS and CDR2 YFSETQ. CDR3 loop: CASQPGPLSYNEQFF. For the CDR3, the DNA is TGCGCCAGCCAACCGGGCCCCCTTTCCTACAATGAGCAGTTCTTC.

This chain uses TRBV6-1 with TRBJ1-6, with D possibly matching TRBD1 (5 bases). The V end was cut by 7 bases, the J end by 9 bases, with 13 bases between. CDR3 length equals 13 residues. Germline assignment: CDR1 MNHNS and CDR2 SASEGT. The DNA for the CDR3 is TGTGCCAGCAATTGGGGGGTTGGTTCACCCCTCCACTTT. Translated: CASNWGVGSPLHF.

This chain links TRBV7-2 with TRBJ1-1, with D tentatively TRBD1 (6 bases). V dropped 1 base and J dropped 1 base, with 10 bases sitting between them. CDR3 size: 15 residues. Germline values: CDR1 SGHTA, CDR2 FQGNSA. In DNA form, the CDR3 reads TGTGCCAGCAGCTTAGGACAGGCTAGGAACACTGAAGCTTTCTTT. Translated, it gives CASSLGQARNTEAFF.

This sequence joins TRBV6-5 and TRBJ1-1, with D perhaps matching TRBD1 (6 bases). The CDR3 totals 13 residues. CDR1 and CDR2 from the germline V gene are MNHEY and SVGAGI. The germline V and J ends were trimmed by 6 bases and 5 bases, with 13 bases remaining between them. CDR3 DNA sequence: TGTGCCAGCAGGATTACAGGGCGGACTGAAGCTTTCTTT. Protein sequence: CASRITGRTEAFF.

The chain joins TRBV15 to TRBJ1-2; tentatively, D is TRBD1 (5 bases). Trimming took 1 base from V and 3 from J, leaving 9 bases between them. Looked up from germline, CDR1 is LNHNV and CDR2 is YYDKDF (reference sequence). This CDR3 is 14 amino acids long. CDR3 coding DNA: TGTGCCACCAGCAGAGGGGGCACCTACTATGGCTACACCTTC. Translating it yields CATSRGGTYYGYTF.

The chain links TRBV2 to TRBJ1-4; D gene ambiguous. V lost 4 bases and J 8 bases, leaving 20 bases between the germline ends. Germline V gene lookup returns CDR1 SNHLY and CDR2 FYNNEI. This CDR3 has 16 residues. CDR3 sequence: CASSVWDFTFGEKLFF. The CDR3 DNA is TGTGCCAGCAGTGTTTGGGATTTTACCTTTGGAGAAAAACTGTTTTTT.

CDR3 sequence reads: CATLPSGQNTEAFF. CDR3 DNA: TGTGCCACCCTTCCTTCGGGACAGAACACTGAAGCTTTCTTT. The chain links TRBV6-6 to TRBJ1-1; maybe TRBD1 (6 bases). Germline V gives CDR1 MNHNY, CDR2 SVGAGI (reference sequence). V dropped 10 bases and J dropped 1 base, with 16 bases sitting between them. The CDR3 runs to 14 residues.